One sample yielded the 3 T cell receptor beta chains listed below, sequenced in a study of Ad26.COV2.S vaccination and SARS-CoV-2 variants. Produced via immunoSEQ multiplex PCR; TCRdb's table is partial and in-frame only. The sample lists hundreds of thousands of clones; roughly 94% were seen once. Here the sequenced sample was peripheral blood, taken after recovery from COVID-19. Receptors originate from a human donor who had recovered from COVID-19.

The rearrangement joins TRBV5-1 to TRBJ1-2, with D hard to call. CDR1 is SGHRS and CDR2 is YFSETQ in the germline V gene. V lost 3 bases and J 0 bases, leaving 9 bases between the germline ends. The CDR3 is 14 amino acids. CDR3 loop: CASSSGGTNYGYTF. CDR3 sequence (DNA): TGCGCCAGCAGCTCCGGCGGGACTAACTATGGCTACACCTTC.

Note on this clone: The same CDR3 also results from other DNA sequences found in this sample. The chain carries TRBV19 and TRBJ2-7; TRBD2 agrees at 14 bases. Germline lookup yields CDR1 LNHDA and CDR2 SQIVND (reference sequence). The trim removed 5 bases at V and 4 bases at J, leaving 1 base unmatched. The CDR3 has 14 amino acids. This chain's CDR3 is CASSRLAGGYEQYF. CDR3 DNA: TGTGCCAGTAGTCGACTAGCGGGGGGGTACGAGCAGTACTTC. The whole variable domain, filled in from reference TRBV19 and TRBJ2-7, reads DGGITQSPKYLFRKEGQNVTLSCEQNLNHDAMYWYRQDPGQGLRLIYYSQIVNDFQKGDIAEGYSVSREKKESFPLTVTSAQKNPTAFYLCASSRLAGGYEQYFGPGTRLTVT.

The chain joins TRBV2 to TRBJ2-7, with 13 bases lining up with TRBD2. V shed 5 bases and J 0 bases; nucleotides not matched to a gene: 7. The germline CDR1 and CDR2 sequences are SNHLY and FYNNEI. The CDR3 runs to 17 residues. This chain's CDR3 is CASSPGTSGESSYEQYF. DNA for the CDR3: TGTGCCAGCAGTCCGGGGACTAGCGGGGAAAGCTCCTACGAGCAGTACTTC.